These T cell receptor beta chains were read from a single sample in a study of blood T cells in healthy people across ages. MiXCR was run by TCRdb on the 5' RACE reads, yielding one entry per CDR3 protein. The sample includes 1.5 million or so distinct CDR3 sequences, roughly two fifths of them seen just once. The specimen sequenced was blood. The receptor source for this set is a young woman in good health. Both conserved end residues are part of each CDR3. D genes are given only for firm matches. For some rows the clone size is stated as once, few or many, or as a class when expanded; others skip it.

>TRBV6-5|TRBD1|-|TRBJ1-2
CASTPMGQGADGYTF
TGTGCCAGCACTCCCATGGGACAGGGGGCTGATGGCTACACCTTC
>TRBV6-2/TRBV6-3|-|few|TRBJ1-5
CASSYSGVAQPQHF
TGTGCCAGCAGTTACTCCGGGGTCGCCCAGCCCCAGCATTTT
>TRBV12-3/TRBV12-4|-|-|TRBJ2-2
CASSSGGGPGELFF
TGTGCCAGCAGTTCAGGGGGAGGCCCCGGGGAGCTGTTTTTT
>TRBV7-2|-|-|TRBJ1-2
CASSRQWGDYGYTF
TGTGCCAGCAGTCGACAGTGGGGGGACTATGGCTACACCTTC
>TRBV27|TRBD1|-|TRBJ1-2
CASSLRGQVYGYTF
TGTGCCAGCAGTTTAAGGGGACAGGTCTATGGCTACACCTTC
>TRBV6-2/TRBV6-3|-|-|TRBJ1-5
CASSYPGARSNQPQHF
TGTGCCAGCAGTTACCCAGGGGCGAGGAGCAATCAGCCCCAGCATTTT
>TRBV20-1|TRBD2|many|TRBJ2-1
CSADASGRPKINNEQFF
TGCAGTGCGGACGCTAGCGGCCGGCCCAAGATAAACAATGAGCAGTTCTTC
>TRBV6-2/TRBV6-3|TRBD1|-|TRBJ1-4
CASSTNRGHEKLFF
TGTGCCAGCAGCACCAACAGGGGGCATGAAAAACTGTTTTTT
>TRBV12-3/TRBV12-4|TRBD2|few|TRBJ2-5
CASSLERSSGSSGETQYF
TGTGCCAGCAGTTTAGAGAGGTCTAGCGGGAGCTCTGGGGAGACCCAGTACTTC
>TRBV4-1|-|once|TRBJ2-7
CASSQETQNLYF
TGCGCCAGCAGCCAAGAAACGCAGAACCTCTACTTC
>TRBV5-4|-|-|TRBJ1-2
CASRPEEDGYTF
TGTGCCAGCAGACCGGAGGAGGATGGCTACACCTTC
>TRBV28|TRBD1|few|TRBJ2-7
CASSFQYTPPTGQPSSYEQYF
TGTGCCAGCAGTTTCCAATATACCCCACCAACGGGACAGCCTAGCTCCTACGAGCAGTACTTC
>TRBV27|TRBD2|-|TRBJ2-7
CASSSHLVTSGSNSYNEQYF
TGTGCCAGCAGTTCCCACCTGGTTACTAGCGGGTCCAACTCCTACAATGAGCAGTACTTC
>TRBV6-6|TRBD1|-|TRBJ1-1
CASSYGTGISEAFF
TGTGCCAGCAGTTACGGGACAGGGATCTCTGAAGCTTTCTTT
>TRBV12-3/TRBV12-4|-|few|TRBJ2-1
CASTWGTGDEQFF
TGTGCCAGCACCTGGGGTACGGGCGATGAGCAGTTCTTC
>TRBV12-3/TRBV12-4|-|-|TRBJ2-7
CASTGLISYNEQYF
TGTGCCAGCACCGGACTTATCTCCTACAATGAGCAGTACTTC